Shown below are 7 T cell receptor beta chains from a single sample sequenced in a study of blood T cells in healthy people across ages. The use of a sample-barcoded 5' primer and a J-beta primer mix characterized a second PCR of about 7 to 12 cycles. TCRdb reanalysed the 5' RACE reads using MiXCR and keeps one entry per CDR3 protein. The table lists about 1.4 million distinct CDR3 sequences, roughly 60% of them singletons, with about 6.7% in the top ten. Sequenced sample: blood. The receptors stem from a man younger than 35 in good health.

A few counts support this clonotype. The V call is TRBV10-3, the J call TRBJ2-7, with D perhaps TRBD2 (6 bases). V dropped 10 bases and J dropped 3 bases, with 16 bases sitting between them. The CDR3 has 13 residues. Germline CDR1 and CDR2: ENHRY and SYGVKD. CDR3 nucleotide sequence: TGTGCCACCCGGGACTCCGGTATCTACGAGCAGTACTTC. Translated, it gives CATRDSGIYEQYF.

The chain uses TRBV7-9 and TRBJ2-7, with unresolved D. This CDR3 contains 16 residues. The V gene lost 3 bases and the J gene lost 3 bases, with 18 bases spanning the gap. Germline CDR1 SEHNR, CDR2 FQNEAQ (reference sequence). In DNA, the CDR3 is TGTGCCAGCAGCTTGTTCATCCGACACTTGTACTACGAGCAGTACTTC. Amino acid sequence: CASSLFIRHLYYEQYF. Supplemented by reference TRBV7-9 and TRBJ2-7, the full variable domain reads DTGVSQNPRHKITKRGQNVTFRCDPISEHNRLYWYRQTLGQGPEFLTYFQNEAQLEKSRLLSDRFSAERPKGSFSTLEIQRTEQGDSAMYLCASSLFIRHLYYEQYFGPGTRLTVT.

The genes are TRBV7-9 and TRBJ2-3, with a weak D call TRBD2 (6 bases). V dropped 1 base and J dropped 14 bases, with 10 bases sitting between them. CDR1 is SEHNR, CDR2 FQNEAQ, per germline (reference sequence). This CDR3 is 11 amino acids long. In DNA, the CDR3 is TGTGCCAGCAGCTTAGAAGAGGAGGGGTATTTT. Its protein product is CASSLEEEGYF.

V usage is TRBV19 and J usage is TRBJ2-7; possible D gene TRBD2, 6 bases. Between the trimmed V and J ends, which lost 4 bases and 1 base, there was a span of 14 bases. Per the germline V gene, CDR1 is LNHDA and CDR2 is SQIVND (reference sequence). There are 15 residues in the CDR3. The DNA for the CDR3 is TGTGCCAGTAGTACACCGGGAGCGAGTTCCTACGAGCAGTACTTC. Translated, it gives CASSTPGASSYEQYF.

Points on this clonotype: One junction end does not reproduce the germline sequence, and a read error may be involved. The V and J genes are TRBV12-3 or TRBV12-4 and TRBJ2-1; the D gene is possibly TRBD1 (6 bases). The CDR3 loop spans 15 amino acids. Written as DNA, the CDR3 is TGTGCCAGCAGTCCAGTGGGGGCCAGCTACAAGGAGCAGTTCTTC. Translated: CASSPVGASYKEQFF.

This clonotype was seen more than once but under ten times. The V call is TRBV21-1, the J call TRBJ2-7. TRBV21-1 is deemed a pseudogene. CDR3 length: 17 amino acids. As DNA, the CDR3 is TGTGCCAGCAGCAAAAATGTGCTGACGGGGTCCGGCAACGAGCAGTACTTC. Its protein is CASSKNVLTGSGNEQYF.

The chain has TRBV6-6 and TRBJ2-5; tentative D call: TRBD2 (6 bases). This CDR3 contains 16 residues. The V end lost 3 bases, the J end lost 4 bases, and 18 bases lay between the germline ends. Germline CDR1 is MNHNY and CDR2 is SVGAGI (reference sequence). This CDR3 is CASSYQRDSGGETQYF. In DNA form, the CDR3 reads TGTGCCAGCAGTTATCAACGGGACTCCGGGGGAGAGACCCAGTACTTC.